This T cell receptor (beta chain) stems from a study of response to subunit inactivated influenza vaccine. Findings and limits, study-wide: Authors suggested each seasonal flu vaccination may recruit only limited numbers of new T cells.

Trimming removed 6 bases at V and 1 base at J, with 15 bases between. This CDR3 is 15 amino acids long. The germline CDR1 and CDR2 sequences are MNHEY and SMNVEV (reference sequence). In this sample, this clonotype turned up a few times. Its matching antigen is unknown. Each CDR3 protein gets one entry after TCRdb re-called the RT-PCR reads with MiXCR. The sample has 200,000 to 300,000 distinct CDR3 sequences; 12% are singletons. The chain employs TRBV27 and TRBJ2-5, with D perhaps being TRBD1 or TRBD2 (5 bases each). The clonotype originates from a man aged 50-59 years who received an inactivated influenza vaccine. The specimen comprised non-naive T cells sorted from PBMCs, sampled around two weeks before vaccination. In DNA, the CDR3 is TGTGCCAGCAGCCCCCTTCGAGGGGTCCAAGAGACCCAGTACTTC. Translated, it gives CASSPLRGVQETQYF.